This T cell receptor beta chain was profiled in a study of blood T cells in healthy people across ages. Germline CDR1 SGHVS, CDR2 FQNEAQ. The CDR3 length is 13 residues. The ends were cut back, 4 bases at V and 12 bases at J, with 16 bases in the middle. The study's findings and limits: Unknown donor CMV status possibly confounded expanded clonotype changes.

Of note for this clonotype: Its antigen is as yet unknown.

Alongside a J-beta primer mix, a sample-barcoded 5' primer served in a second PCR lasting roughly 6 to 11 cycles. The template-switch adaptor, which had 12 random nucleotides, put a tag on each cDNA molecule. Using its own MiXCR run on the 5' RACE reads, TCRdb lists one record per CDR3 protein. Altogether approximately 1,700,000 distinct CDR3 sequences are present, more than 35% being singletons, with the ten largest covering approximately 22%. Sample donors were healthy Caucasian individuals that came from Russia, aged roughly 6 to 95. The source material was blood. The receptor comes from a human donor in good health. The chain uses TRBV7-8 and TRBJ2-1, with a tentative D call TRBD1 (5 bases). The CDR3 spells CASSSREDNRQFF. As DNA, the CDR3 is TGTGCCAGCAGCTCGAGAGAGGACAATCGGCAGTTCTTC. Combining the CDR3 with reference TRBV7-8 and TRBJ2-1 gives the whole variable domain GAGVSQSPRYKVAKRGQDVALRCDPISGHVSLFWYQQALGQGPEFLTYFQNEAQLDKSGLPSDRFFAERPEGSVSTLKIQRTQQEDSAVYLCASSSREDNRQFFGPGTRLTVL.